This T cell receptor (beta chain) was captured by sequencing in a study of human T cells and chemical hapten exposure. Study-level background: A patient group, mainly female, showed alopecia areata, totalis or universalis. Small pooled library volume differences chiefly drove per-sample TCR yield variation.

Time point of the sample: patch test 1, 2 weeks after DPC sensitization. Treatment noted: therapeutic diphenylcyclopropenone sensitization with weekly scalp DPC. This CDR3 is 15 amino acids long. Germline CDR1 is LGHNA and CDR2 is YNFKEQ. V lost 2 bases, J lost 5 bases, and 15 bases lay in between. Many counts were recorded for this clonotype. Antigen: not known. TCRdb fed the RACE reads into MiXCR, producing one record per CDR3 protein. This table has around 100,000 distinct CDR3 sequences, roughly 9.6% appearing once. Study-level results: PT1 expanded TCR numbers rose with patch test score.

The specimen comprised whole blood, sampled in connection with sensitization to the hapten diphenylcyclopropenone (DPC). The clonotype originates from a woman aged 40 to 50 with alopecia areata. Some clones in this sample may be carry-over from other donors' samples. The chain links TRBV4-2 to TRBJ2-5; D is unresolved. In DNA form, the CDR3 reads TGTGCCAGCAGCCAATCCCCTATCCCCACGGAGACCCAGTACTTC. Translation gives CASSQSPIPTETQYF.